This TCR beta chain was sequenced for a study of blood T cell repertoires in COVID-19. About the study: Collection of acute and convalescent COVID-19 samples took place in the United States, Italy and Spain. The analysed material was cDNA or gDNA that came from T cells, B-cell-depleted T cells, or PBMCs.

The CDR3 contains 12 residues. Germline V gene sequence: CDR1 KGHSH, CDR2 LQKENI. Deletions cut 6 bases from V and 2 bases from J, with 8 bases between. Followed over time, Seattle patients had been enrolled while infection was active. In the study's own analysis: Estimated nucleated cell counts came from reference gene primer amplification. The repertoire was sequenced with immunoSEQ multiplex PCR; TCRdb's copy has only in-frame clones and lacks some. V, J and clone size are taken as reported in that table, and D and trimming were inferred from the DNA itself. This table has 210,000 or so clones, more than 80% appearing once.

The TCR originated in a woman of 80 years or more with COVID-19, enrolled during active disease. The sequenced sample was peripheral blood. This chain uses TRBV18 with TRBJ2-7; TRBD1 might be the D (5 bases). The CDR3 region is CASSTDPYEQYF. The CDR3 coding sequence is TGTGCCAGCTCGACAGACCCCTACGAGCAGTACTTC.